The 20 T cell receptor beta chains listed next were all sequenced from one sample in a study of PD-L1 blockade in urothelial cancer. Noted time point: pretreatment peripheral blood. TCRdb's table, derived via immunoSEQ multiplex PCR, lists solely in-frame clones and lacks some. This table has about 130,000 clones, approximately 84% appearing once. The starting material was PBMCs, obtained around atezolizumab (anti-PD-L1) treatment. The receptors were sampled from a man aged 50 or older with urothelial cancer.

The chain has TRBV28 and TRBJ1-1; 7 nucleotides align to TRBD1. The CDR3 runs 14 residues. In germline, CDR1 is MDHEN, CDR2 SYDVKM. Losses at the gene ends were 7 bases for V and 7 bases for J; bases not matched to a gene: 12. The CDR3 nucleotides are TGTGCCAGCATGGACAGGCTTATCTCAGGTGAAGCTTTCTTT. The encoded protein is CASMDRLISGEAFF.

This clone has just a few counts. The CDR3 is CASSPDDRGNQPQHF. The CDR3 bases are TGCGCCAGCAGCCCCGACGACAGGGGCAATCAGCCCCAGCATTTT. The rearrangement links TRBV4-1 to TRBJ1-5; 7 bases are a match to TRBD1. After removal of 4 bases from V and 2 bases from J, the junction contained 5 bases not matched to a gene. This CDR3 spans 15 amino acids. Germline V gives CDR1 MGHRA, CDR2 YSYEKL.

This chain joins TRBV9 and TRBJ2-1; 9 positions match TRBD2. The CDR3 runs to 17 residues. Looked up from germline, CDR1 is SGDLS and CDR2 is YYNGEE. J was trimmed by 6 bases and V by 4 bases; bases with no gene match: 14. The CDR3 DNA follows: TGTGCCAGCAGCCCCCCGGCGGGAGGGACTAGGAGCAATGAGCAGTTCTTC. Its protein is CASSPPAGGTRSNEQFF. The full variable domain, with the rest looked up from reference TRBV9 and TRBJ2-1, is DSGVTQTPKHLITATGQRVTLRCSPRSGDLSVYWYQQSLDQGLQFLIQYYNGEERAKGNILERFSAQQFPDLHSELNLSSLELGDSALYFCASSPPAGGTRSNEQFFGPGTRLTVL.

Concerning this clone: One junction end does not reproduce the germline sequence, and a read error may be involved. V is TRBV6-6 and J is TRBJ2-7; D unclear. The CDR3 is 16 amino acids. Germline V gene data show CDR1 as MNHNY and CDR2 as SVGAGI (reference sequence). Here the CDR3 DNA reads TGTGCCAGCAGCTACTATCTTATGACACAAGCACACGAGCAGTACTTC. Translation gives CASSYYLMTQAHEQYF.

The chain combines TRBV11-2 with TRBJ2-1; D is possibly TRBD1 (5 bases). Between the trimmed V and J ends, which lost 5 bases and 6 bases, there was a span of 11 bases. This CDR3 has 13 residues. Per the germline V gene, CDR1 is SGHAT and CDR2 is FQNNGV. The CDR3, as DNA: TGTGCCAGCAGCAGGACCAGGGCCAATGAGCAGTTCTTC. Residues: CASSRTRANEQFF.

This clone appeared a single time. The CDR3: CATNKVASGPNEQFF. The CDR3 coding sequence is TGTGCCACCAACAAGGTGGCTAGCGGTCCCAATGAGCAGTTCTTC. The chain employs TRBV2 and TRBJ2-1; TRBD2 matches 7 bases. Germline loops: CDR1 SNHLY, CDR2 FYNNEI. V trimming: 10 bases; J trimming: 6 bases; junction bases outside the gene matches: 15. The CDR3 spans 15 residues.

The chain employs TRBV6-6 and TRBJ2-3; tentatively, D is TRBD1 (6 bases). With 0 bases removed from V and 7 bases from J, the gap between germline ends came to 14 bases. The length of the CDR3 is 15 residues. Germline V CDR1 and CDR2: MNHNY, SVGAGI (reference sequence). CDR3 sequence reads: CASSYSNTGKYTQYF. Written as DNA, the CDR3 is TGTGCCAGCAGTTACTCGAATACAGGGAAGTATACGCAGTATTTT.

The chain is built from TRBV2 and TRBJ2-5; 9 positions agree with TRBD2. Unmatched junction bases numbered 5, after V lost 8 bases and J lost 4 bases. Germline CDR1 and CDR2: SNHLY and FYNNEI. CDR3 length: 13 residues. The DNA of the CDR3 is TGTGCCAGCGTAGCGGGAGAGGTAGAGACCCAGTACTTC. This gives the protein CASVAGEVETQYF.

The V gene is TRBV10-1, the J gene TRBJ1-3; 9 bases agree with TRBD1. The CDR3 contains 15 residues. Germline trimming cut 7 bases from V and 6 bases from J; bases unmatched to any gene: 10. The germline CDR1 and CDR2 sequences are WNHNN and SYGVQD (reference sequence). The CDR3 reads CASNQPGQGVNTIYF. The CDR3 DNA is TGCGCCAGCAACCAACCGGGACAGGGAGTAAACACCATATATTTT.

CDR3 sequence reads: CASAGTISSTDTQYF. Written as DNA, the CDR3 is TGTGCCAGCGCCGGCACTATTTCGTCCACAGATACGCAGTATTTT. This rearrangement joins TRBV6-1 to TRBJ2-3, with unresolved D. The length of the CDR3 is 15 residues. Per germline, CDR1 MNHNS and CDR2 SASEGT. V was shortened by 8 bases and J by 2 bases, with 17 bases between the two germline ends.

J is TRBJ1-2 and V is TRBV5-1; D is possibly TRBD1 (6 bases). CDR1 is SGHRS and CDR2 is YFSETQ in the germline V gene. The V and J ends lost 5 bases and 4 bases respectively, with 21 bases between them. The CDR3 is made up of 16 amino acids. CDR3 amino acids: CASSPGGANRAYGYTF. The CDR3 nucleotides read TGCGCCAGCAGTCCGGGGGGAGCGAACAGGGCCTATGGCTACACCTTC.

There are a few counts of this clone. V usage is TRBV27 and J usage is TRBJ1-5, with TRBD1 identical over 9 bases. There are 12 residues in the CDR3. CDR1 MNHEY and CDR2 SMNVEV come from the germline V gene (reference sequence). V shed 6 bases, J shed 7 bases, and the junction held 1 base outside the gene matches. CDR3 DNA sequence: TGTGCCAGCAGAACAGGGGGCCAGCCCCAGCATTTT. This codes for CASRTGGQPQHF.

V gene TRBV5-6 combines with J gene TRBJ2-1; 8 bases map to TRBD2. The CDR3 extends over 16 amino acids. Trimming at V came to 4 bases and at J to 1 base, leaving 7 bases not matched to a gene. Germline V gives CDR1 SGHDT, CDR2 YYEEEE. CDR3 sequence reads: CASSNQRELSYNEQFF. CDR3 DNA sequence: TGTGCCAGCAGCAATCAGCGGGAGTTATCCTACAATGAGCAGTTCTTC.

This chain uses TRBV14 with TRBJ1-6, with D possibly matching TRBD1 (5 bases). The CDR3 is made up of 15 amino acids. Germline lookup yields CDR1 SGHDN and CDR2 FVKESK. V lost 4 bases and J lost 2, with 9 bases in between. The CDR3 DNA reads TGTGCCAGCAGCCCATCGGGGGCCTATAATTCACCCCTCCACTTT. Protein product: CASSPSGAYNSPLHF.

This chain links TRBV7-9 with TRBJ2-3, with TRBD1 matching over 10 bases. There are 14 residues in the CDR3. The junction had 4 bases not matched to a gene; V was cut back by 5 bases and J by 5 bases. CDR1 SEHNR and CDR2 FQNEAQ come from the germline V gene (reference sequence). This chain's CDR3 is CASSQDRGVDTQYF. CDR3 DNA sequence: TGTGCCAGCAGCCAGGACAGGGGGGTAGATACGCAGTATTTT.

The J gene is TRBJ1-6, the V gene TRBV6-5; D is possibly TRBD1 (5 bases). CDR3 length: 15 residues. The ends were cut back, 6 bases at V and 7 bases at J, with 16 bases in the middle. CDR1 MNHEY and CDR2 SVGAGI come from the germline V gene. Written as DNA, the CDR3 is TGTGCCAGCAGAAGCCCGGCAGGGTGGAATTCACCCCTCCACTTT. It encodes CASRSPAGWNSPLHF.

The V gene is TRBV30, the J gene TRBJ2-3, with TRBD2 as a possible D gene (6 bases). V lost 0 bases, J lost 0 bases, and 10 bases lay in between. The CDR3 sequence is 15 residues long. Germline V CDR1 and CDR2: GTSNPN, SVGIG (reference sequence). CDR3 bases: TGTGCCTGGAGTGTACTGAGCGGGAGCACAGATACGCAGTATTTT. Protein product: CAWSVLSGSTDTQYF.

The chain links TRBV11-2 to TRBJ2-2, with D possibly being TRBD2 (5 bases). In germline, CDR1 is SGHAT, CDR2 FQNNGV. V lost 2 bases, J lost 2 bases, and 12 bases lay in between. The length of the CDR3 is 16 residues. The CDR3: CASSLKRAVNTGELFF. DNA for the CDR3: TGTGCCAGCAGCTTAAAGAGGGCCGTAAACACCGGGGAGCTGTTTTTT.

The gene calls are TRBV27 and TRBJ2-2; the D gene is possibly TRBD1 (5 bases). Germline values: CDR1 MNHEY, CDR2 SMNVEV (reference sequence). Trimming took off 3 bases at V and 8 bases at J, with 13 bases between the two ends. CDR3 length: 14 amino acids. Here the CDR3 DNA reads TGTGCCAGCAGTTTTGGACACCCTGGAGGGGAGCTGTTTTTT. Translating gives CASSFGHPGGELFF.

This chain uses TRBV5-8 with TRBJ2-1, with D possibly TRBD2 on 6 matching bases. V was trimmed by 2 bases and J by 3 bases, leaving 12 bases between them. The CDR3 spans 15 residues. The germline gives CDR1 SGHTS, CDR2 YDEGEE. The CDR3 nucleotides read TGTGCCAGCAGCTTCCCCGGGGGATACTACAATGAGCAGTTCTTC. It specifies CASSFPGGYYNEQFF.